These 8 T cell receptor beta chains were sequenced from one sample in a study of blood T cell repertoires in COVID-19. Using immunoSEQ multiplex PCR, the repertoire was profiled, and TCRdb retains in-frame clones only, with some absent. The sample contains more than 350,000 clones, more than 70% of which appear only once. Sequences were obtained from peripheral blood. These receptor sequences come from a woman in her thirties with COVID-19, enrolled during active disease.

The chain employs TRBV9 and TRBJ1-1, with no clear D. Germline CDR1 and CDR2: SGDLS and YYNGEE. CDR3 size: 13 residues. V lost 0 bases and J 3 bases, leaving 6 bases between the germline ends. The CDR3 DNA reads TGTGCCAGCAGCGTAGAACACCACACTGAAGCTTTCTTT. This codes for CASSVEHHTEAFF.

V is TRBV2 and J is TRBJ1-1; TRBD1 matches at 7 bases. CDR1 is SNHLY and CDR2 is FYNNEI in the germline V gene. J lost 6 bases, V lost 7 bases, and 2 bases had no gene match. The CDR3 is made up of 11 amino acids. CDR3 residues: CASITGAEAFF. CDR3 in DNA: TGTGCCAGCATAACAGGGGCTGAAGCTTTCTTT.

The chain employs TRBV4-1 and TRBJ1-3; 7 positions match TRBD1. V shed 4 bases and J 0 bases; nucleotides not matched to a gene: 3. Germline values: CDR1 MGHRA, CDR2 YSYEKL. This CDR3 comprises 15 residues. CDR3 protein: CASSLDRSSGNTIYF. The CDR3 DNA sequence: TGCGCCAGCAGCCTGGACAGGAGCTCTGGAAACACCATATATTTT.

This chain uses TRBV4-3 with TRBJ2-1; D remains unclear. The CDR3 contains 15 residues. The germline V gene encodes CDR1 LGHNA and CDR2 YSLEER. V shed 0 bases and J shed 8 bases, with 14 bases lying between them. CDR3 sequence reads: CASSQEVWWAHEQFF. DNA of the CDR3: TGCGCCAGCAGCCAAGAGGTGTGGTGGGCCCATGAGCAGTTCTTC.

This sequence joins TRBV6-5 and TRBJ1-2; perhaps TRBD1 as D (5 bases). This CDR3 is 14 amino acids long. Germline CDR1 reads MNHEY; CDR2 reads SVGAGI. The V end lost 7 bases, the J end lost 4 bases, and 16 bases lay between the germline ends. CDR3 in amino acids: CASTIGGGSYGYTF. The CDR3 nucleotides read TGTGCCAGCACCATCGGGGGGGGGAGCTATGGCTACACCTTC.

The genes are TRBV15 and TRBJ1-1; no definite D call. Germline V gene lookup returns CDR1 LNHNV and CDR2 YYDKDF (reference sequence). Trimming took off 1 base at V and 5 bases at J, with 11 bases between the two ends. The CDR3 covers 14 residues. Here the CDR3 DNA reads TGTGCCACCAGCAGAGCCAGCGGTCAGACTGAAGCTTTCTTT. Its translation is CATSRASGQTEAFF.

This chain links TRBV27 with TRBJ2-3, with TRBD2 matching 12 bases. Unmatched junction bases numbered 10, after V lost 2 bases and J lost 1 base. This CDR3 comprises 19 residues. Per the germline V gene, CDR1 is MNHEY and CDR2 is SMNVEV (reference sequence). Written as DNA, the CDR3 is TGTGCCAGCAGTTTAGGAGGTGGACTAGCGGGGAGGGGCACAGATACGCAGTATTTT. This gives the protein CASSLGGGLAGRGTDTQYF.

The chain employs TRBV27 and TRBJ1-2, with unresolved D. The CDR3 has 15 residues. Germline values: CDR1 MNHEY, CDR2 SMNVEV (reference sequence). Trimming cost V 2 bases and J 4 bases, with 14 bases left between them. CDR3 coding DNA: TGTGCCAGCAGTTTAGTCAGTTCCCTGGTCTATGGCTACACCTTC. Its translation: CASSLVSSLVYGYTF.